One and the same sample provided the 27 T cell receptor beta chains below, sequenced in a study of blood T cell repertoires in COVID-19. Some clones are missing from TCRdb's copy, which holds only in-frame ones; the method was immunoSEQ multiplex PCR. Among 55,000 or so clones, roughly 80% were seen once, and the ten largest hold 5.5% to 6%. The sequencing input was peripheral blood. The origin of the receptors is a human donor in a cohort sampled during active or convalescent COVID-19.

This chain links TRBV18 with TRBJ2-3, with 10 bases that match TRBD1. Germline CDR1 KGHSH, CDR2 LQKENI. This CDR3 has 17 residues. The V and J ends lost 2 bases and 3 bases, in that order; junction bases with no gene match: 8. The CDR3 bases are TGTGCCAGCTCACCAGATTTAGGACAGGGGGGAACAGATACGCAGTATTTT. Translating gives CASSPDLGQGGTDTQYF.

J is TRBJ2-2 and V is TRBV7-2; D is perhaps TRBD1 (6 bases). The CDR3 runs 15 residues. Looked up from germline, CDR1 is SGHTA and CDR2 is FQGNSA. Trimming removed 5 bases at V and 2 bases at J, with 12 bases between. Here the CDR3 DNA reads TGTGCCAGCAGCGCGCCTGGGACAAACACCGGGGAGCTGTTTTTT. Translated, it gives CASSAPGTNTGELFF.

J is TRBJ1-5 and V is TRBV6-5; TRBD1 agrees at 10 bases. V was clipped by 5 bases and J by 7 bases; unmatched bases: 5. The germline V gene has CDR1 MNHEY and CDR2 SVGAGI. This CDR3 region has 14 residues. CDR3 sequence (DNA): TGTGCCAGCAGTACCCGGGACAGGGGCCAGCCCCAGCATTTT. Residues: CASSTRDRGQPQHF.

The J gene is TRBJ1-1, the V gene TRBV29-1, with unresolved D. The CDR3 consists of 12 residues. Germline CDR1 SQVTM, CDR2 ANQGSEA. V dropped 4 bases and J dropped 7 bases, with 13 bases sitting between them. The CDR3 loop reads CSVALSAYEAFF. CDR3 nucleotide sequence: TGCAGCGTTGCGCTAAGTGCCTATGAAGCTTTCTTT.

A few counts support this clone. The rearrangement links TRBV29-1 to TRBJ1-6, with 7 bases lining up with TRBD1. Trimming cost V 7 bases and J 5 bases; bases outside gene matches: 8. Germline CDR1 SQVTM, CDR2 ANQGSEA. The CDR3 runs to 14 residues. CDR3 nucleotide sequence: TGCAGCGCCTCGACAGGGTATAATAATTCACCCCTCCACTTT. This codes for CSASTGYNNSPLHF.

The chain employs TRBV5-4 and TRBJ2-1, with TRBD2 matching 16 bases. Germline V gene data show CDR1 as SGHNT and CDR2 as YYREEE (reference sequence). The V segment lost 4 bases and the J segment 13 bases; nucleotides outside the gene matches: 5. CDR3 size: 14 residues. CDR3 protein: CASSTGLAGGPQFF. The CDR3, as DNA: TGTGCCAGCAGCACGGGACTAGCGGGGGGGCCTCAGTTCTTC.

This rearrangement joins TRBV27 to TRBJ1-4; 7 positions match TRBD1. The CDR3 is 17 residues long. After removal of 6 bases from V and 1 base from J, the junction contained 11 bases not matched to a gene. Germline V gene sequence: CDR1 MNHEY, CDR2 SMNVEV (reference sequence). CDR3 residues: CASSLRTGALTNEKLFF. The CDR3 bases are TGTGCCAGCAGCCTACGAACAGGGGCTCTAACTAATGAAAAACTGTTTTTT. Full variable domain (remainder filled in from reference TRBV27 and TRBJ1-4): EAQVTQNPRYLITVTGKKLTVTCSQNMNHEYMSWYRQDPGLGLRQIYYSMNVEVTDKGDVPEGYKVSRKEKRNFPLILESPSPNQTSLYFCASSLRTGALTNEKLFFGSGTQLSVL.

CDR3 DNA sequence: TGCGCCAGCAGCTGGGGACAGGGCCCTACGGGCTACACCTTC. Amino acid sequence: CASSWGQGPTGYTF. The genes are TRBV5-1 and TRBJ1-2; 9 bases are a match to TRBD1. The CDR3 is 14 residues long. Per germline, CDR1 SGHRS and CDR2 YFSETQ. Germline trimming cut 3 bases from V and 8 bases from J; bases unmatched to any gene: 8.

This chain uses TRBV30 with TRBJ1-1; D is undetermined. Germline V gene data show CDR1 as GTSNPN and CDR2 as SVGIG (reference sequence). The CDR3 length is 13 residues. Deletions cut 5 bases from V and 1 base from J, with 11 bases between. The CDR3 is CAWSTQENTEAFF. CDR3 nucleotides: TGTGCCTGGTCGACCCAGGAGAACACTGAAGCTTTCTTT.

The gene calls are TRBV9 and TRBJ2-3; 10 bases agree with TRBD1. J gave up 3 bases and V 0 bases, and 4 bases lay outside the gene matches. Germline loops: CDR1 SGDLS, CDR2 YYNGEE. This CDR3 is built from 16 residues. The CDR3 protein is CASSVGRGQGTDTQYF. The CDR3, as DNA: TGTGCCAGCAGCGTAGGGCGGGGACAGGGGACAGATACGCAGTATTTT. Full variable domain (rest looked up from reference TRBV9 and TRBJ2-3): DSGVTQTPKHLITATGQRVTLRCSPRSGDLSVYWYQQSLDQGLQFLIQYYNGEERAKGNILERFSAQQFPDLHSELNLSSLELGDSALYFCASSVGRGQGTDTQYFGPGTRLTVL.

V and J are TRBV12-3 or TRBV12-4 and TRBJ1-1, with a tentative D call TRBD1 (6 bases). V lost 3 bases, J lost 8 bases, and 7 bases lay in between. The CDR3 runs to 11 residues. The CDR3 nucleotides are TGTGCCAGCAGTTTTACAGGGGAAGCTTTCTTT. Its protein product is CASSFTGEAFF.

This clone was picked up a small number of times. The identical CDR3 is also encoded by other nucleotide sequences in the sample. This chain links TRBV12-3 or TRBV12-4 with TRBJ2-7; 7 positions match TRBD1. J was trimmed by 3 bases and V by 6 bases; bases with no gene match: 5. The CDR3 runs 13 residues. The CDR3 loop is CASSLRDSYEQYF. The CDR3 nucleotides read TGTGCCAGCAGCCTACGGGACAGCTACGAGCAGTACTTC.

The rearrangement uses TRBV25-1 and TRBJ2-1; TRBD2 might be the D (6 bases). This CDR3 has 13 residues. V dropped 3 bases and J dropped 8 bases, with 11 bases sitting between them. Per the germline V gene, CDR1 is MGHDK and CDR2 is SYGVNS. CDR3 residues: CASSDGTPDEQFF. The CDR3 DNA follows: TGTGCCAGCAGTGATGGGACTCCGGATGAGCAGTTCTTC.

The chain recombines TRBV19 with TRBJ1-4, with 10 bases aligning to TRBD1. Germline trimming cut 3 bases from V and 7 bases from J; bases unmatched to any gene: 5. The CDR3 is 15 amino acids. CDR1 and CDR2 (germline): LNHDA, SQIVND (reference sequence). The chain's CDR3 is CASSMPGQGSEKLFF. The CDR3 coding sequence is TGTGCCAGTAGTATGCCGGGACAGGGGAGTGAAAAACTGTTTTTT.

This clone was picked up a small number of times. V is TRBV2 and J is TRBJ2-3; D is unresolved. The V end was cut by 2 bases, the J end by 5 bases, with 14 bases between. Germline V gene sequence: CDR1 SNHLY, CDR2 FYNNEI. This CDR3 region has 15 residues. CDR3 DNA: TGTGCCAGCAGTGAATTATCATTTTACGGAGATACGCAGTATTTT. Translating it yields CASSELSFYGDTQYF.

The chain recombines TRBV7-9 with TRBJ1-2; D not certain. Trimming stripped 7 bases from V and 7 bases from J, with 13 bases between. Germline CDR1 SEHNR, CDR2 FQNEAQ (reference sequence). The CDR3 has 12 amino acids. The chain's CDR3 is CASTPGVVGYTF. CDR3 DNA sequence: TGTGCCAGCACCCCCGGGGTGGTTGGCTACACCTTC.

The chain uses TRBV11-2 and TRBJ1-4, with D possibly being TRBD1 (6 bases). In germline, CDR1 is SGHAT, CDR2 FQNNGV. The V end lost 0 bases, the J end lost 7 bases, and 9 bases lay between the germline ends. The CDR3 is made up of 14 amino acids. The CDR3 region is CASSLEPGAEKLFF. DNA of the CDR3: TGTGCCAGCAGCTTAGAACCAGGGGCTGAAAAACTGTTTTTT.

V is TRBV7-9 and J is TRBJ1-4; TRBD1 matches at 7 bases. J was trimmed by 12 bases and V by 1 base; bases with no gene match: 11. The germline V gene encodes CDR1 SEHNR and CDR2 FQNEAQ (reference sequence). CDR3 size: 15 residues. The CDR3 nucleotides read TGTGCCAGCAGCTTAGGTGGGACAGCGGTTGGTGAACTGTTTTTT. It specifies CASSLGGTAVGELFF. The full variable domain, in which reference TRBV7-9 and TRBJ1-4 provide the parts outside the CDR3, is DTGVSQNPRHKITKRGQNVTFRCDPISEHNRLYWYRQTLGQGPEFLTYFQNEAQLEKSRLLSDRFSAERPKGSFSTLEIQRTEQGDSAMYLCASSLGGTAVGELFFGSGTQLSVL.

The CDR3 DNA is TGTGCCAGCAAATCGGGGGGGCCCCAGCATTTT. Protein sequence: CASKSGGPQHF. This chain uses TRBV12-3 or TRBV12-4 with TRBJ1-5; tentative D call: TRBD1 (5 bases). The CDR3 has 11 residues. V was shortened by 7 bases and J by 9 bases, with 10 bases between the two germline ends.

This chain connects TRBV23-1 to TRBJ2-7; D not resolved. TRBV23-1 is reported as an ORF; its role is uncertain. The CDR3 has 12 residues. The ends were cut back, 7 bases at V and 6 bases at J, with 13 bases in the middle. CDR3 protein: CASNFPFPEQYF. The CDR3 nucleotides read TGCGCCAGCAATTTCCCTTTTCCCGAGCAGTACTTC.

The CDR3 reads CATSDGGVYEQFF. The DNA for the CDR3 is TGTGCCACCAGTGACGGGGGAGTCTATGAGCAGTTCTTC. This rearrangement joins TRBV24-1 to TRBJ2-1, with a possible D match to TRBD2 (6 bases). Trimming left V 4 bases short and J 8 bases short, with 11 bases between. The CDR3 length is 13 residues. CDR1 and CDR2 from the germline V gene are KGHDR and SFDVKD.

Here the CDR3 reads CASSLSSTDTQYF. The CDR3 DNA reads TGCGCCAGCAGCTTGTCTAGCACAGATACGCAGTATTTT. The rearrangement uses TRBV5-1 and TRBJ2-3; D gene uncertain. CDR3 length: 13 amino acids. V dropped 1 base and J dropped 0 bases, with 3 bases sitting between them. Per germline, CDR1 SGHRS and CDR2 YFSETQ.

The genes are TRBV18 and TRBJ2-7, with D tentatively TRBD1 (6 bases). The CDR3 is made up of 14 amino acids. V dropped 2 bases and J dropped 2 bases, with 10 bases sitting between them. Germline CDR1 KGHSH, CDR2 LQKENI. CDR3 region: CASSPSGQTYEQYF. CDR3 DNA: TGTGCCAGCTCACCAAGCGGACAGACCTACGAGCAGTACTTC.

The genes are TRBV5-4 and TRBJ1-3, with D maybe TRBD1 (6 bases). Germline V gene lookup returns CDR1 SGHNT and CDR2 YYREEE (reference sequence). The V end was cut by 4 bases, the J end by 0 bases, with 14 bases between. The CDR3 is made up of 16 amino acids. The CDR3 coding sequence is TGTGCCAGCAGCAAACGGACAGAACACTCTGGAAACACCATATATTTT. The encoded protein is CASSKRTEHSGNTIYF.

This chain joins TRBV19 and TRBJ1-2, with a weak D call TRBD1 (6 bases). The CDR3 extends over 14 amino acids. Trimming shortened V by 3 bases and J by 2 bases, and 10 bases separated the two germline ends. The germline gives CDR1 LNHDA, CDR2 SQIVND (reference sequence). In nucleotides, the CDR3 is TGTGCCAGTAGTATGTTAGGACAGAACTATGGCTACACCTTC. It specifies CASSMLGQNYGYTF.

The CDR3 nucleotides read TGTGCCAGCAGACCCGGGGGGGGCCTCTCTGGGGAGCAGTACTTC. Its protein is CASRPGGGLSGEQYF. The chain has TRBV11-2 and TRBJ2-7; TRBD2 matches at 8 bases. In germline, CDR1 is SGHAT, CDR2 FQNNGV. J was trimmed by 7 bases and V by 6 bases; bases with no gene match: 14. The CDR3 runs 15 residues.

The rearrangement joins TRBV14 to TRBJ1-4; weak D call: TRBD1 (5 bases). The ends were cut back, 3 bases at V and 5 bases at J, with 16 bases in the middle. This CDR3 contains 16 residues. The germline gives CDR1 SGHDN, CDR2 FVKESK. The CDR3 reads CASSHRRDGANEKLFF. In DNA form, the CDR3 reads TGTGCCAGCAGCCATCGGAGGGACGGAGCAAATGAAAAACTGTTTTTT.